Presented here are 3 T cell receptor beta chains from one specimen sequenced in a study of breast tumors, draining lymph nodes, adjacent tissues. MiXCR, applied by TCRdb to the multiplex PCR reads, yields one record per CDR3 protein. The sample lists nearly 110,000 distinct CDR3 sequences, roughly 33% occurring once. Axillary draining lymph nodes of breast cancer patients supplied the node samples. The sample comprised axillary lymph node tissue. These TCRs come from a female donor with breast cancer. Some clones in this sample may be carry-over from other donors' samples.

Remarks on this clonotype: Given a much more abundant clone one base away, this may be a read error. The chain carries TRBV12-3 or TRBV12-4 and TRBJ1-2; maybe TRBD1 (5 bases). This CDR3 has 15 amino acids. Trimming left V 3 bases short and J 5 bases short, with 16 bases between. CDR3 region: CASSFAGISSYGYTF. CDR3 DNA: TGTGCCAGCAGTTTCGCAGGGATTTCATCTTATGGCTACACCTTC.

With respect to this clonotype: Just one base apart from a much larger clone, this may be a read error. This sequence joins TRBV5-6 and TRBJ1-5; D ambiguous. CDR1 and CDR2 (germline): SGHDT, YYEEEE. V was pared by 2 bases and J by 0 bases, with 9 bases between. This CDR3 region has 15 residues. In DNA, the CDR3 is TGTGCCAGCAGCTTTTTTGGTGCTAGCAATCAGCCCCAGCATTTT. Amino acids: CASSFFGASNQPQHF.

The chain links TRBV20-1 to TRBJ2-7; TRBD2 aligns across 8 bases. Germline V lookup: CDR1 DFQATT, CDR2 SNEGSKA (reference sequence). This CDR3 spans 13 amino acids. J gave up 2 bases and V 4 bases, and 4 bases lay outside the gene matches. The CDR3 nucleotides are TGCAGTGCTACCTTAGCGGGGCCCTACGAGCAGTACTTC. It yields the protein CSATLAGPYEQYF.